The 21 T cell receptor beta chains listed next were all sequenced from one sample in a study of CD8 T cells in ankylosing spondylitis. Via MiXCR, TCRdb re-called the 5' RACE reads, giving one row per CDR3 protein. Of about 240,000 distinct CDR3 sequences listed, 20% to 30% are singletons. Sequenced material: blood, either unsorted or a sorted T cell fraction (not recorded which). All receptors come from a male donor with ankylosing spondylitis or in good health (not recorded which).

This clonotype was recorded many times. J is TRBJ2-2 and V is TRBV27; D is unresolved. CDR1 is MNHEY, CDR2 SMNVEV, per germline (reference sequence). The CDR3 is 14 amino acids. Trimming left V 6 bases short and J 0 bases short, with 8 bases between. The CDR3: CASRGTANTGELFF. DNA of the CDR3: TGTGCCAGCAGAGGCACAGCGAACACCGGGGAGCTGTTTTTT.

The chain carries TRBV18 and TRBJ1-4, with D hard to call. Germline CDR1 reads KGHSH; CDR2 reads LQKENI. This CDR3 is built from 11 residues. The V gene lost 5 bases and the J gene lost 6 bases, with 4 bases spanning the gap. CDR3 sequence reads: CASSRDEKLFF. CDR3 coding DNA: TGTGCCAGCTCAAGGGATGAAAAACTGTTTTTT. The variable domain in full, completed from reference TRBV18 and TRBJ1-4, reads NAGVMQNPRHLVRRRGQEARLRCSPMKGHSHVYWYRQLPEEGLKFMVYLQKENIIDESGMPKERFSAEFPKEGPSILRIQQVVRGDSAAYFCASSRDEKLFFGSGTQLSVL.

This clonotype was counted a few times. DNA of the CDR3: TGTGCCAGCACGGGGGCAGTAATGGATACGCAGTATTTT. This sequence encodes CASTGAVMDTQYF. The V call is TRBV28, the J call TRBJ2-3, with D perhaps assigned TRBD1 or TRBD2 (6 bases each). The V gene lost 7 bases and the J gene lost 6 bases, with 14 bases spanning the gap. Germline V gives CDR1 MDHEN, CDR2 SYDVKM. The CDR3 length is 13 residues.

The chain uses TRBV18 and TRBJ2-2, with D possibly being TRBD2 (6 bases). The CDR3 totals 14 residues. Germline CDR1 and CDR2: KGHSH and LQKENI. V was pared by 4 bases and J by 2 bases, with 8 bases between. The CDR3 region is CASSLRDNTGELFF. In DNA form, the CDR3 reads TGTGCCAGCTCACTGCGGGATAACACCGGGGAGCTGTTTTTT.

Details on this clonotype: This sequence may be a read error, since a much larger clone differs from it by one base. The J gene is TRBJ2-1, the V gene TRBV15; 8 bases align to TRBD2. The J segment lost 1 base and the V segment lost 0 bases, leaving 5 bases of the junction unmatched. Germline lookup yields CDR1 LNHNV and CDR2 YYDKDF (reference sequence). The CDR3 runs to 17 residues. CDR3 loop: CATSRDPRGGSYNEQFF. The CDR3 DNA is TGTGCCACCAGCAGAGATCCCCGGGGGGGGTCCTACAATGAGCAGTTCTTC.

The chain carries TRBV12-3 or TRBV12-4 and TRBJ2-5; D call uncertain. V was trimmed by 3 bases and J by 4 bases, leaving 12 bases between them. This CDR3 region has 14 residues. The CDR3, as DNA: TGTGCCAGCAGTTTTTACTCCCCCCCAGAGACCCAGTACTTC. It encodes CASSFYSPPETQYF.

This clonotype appeared once. The rearrangement links TRBV6-6 to TRBJ1-1, with TRBD1 matching over 7 bases. In germline, CDR1 is MNHNY, CDR2 SVGAGI (reference sequence). CDR3 length: 15 residues. V shed 6 bases, J shed 1 base, and the junction held 8 bases outside the gene matches. The DNA for the CDR3 is TGTGCCAGCAGGACAGGGCAAGTCCCGAACACTGAAGCTTTCTTT. Translating gives CASRTGQVPNTEAFF.

The chain joins TRBV6-5 to TRBJ2-5; D possibly corresponds to TRBD1 (6 bases). This CDR3 is built from 15 residues. Per germline, CDR1 MNHEY and CDR2 SVGAGI. V lost 0 bases and J lost 5, with 13 bases in between. The CDR3 here is CASSYSGGQVETQYF. CDR3 in DNA: TGTGCCAGCAGTTACTCTGGGGGCCAGGTCGAGACCCAGTACTTC.

In this sample, this clonotype turned up once. The chain is built from TRBV12-3 or TRBV12-4 and TRBJ1-6; TRBD1 might be the D (5 bases). The CDR3 has 15 amino acids. Trimming removed 11 bases at V and 7 bases at J, with 21 bases between. CDR3 DNA sequence: TGTGCCTCGGAGGCCGGGACCTCCTTAAATTCACCCCTCCACTTT. Translation gives CASEAGTSLNSPLHF.

This clonotype was observed at least ten times. The chain joins TRBV10-2 to TRBJ2-7; 10 nucleotides agree with TRBD2. Germline-derived CDR1 and CDR2 are WSHSY and SAAADI. V lost 7 bases and J lost 5; bases outside the gene matches: 8. The length of the CDR3 is 14 residues. In nucleotides, the CDR3 is TGCGCCAGCACCCTTAGCGGGGGGCGCGACGAGCAGTACTTC. This encodes CASTLSGGRDEQYF.

This chain uses TRBV4-2 with TRBJ2-1, with TRBD2 identical over 11 bases. J was trimmed by 12 bases and V by 0 bases; bases with no gene match: 10. CDR1 and CDR2 (germline): LGHNA, YNFKEQ. CDR3 length: 16 residues. In DNA, the CDR3 is TGTGCCAGCAGCCAAGACTCTGGGATAGCGGGGGGGCGGCAGTTCTTC. It yields the protein CASSQDSGIAGGRQFF.

This clonotype was counted at least ten times. The CDR3 region is CSASLVVGEQYF. For the CDR3, the DNA is TGCAGTGCTAGTCTAGTAGTGGGCGAGCAGTACTTC. J is TRBJ2-7 and V is TRBV20-1; no definite D call. CDR3 length equals 12 residues. CDR1 and CDR2 (germline): DFQATT, SNEGSKA (reference sequence). Trimming cost V 3 bases and J 6 bases, with 12 bases left between them.

This clonotype has a count of ten or more. J is TRBJ1-1 and V is TRBV20-1; D is perhaps TRBD1 (6 bases). Trimming took 5 bases from V and 5 from J, leaving 12 bases between them. The CDR3 consists of 12 residues. Germline V lookup: CDR1 DFQATT, CDR2 SNEGSKA (reference sequence). CDR3 sequence (DNA): TGCAGTGCTGGACAGTTTCTAACTGAAGCTTTCTTT. Encoded protein: CSAGQFLTEAFF.

This clonotype came up many times. This sequence joins TRBV20-1 and TRBJ2-7, with D perhaps matching TRBD1 or TRBD2 (5 bases each). Germline V lookup: CDR1 DFQATT, CDR2 SNEGSKA (reference sequence). This CDR3 has 13 amino acids. V lost 5 bases, J lost 7 bases, and 18 bases lay in between. The CDR3 DNA follows: TGCAGTGCTTCCGGGACGGTGTACTTAGAGCAGTACTTC. This sequence encodes CSASGTVYLEQYF.

This clonotype has a count of ten or more. The chain couples TRBV20-1 to TRBJ2-7; the D gene is possibly TRBD1 (6 bases). The germline V gene has CDR1 DFQATT and CDR2 SNEGSKA (reference sequence). This CDR3 has 14 amino acids. V lost 5 bases and J lost 4, with 18 bases in between. In nucleotides, the CDR3 is TGCAGTGCTGGGGACACGGGTCGGGGATACGAGCAGTACTTC. It is translated as CSAGDTGRGYEQYF.

In its sample, this clonotype was seen many times. J is TRBJ1-1 and V is TRBV7-2, with 8 bases aligning to TRBD1. There are 14 residues in the CDR3. V lost 5 bases, J lost 5 bases, and 7 bases stayed unmatched. CDR1 is SGHTA and CDR2 is FQGNSA in the germline V gene. CDR3 protein: CASSPRTGRTEAFF. The CDR3 DNA reads as TGTGCCAGCAGCCCGCGGACAGGGAGGACTGAAGCTTTCTTT.

This clonotype was counted a few times. The chain carries TRBV20-1 and TRBJ1-5, with D possibly being TRBD1 (5 bases). The germline V and J ends were trimmed by 6 bases and 6 bases, with 12 bases remaining between them. The CDR3 length is 12 residues. CDR1 is DFQATT and CDR2 is SNEGSKA in the germline V gene (reference sequence). The CDR3 bases are TGCAGTGCCGCCCCAGGGTTTCAGCCCCAGCATTTT. Translation gives CSAAPGFQPQHF.

This clonotype was detected many times. V is TRBV5-1 and J is TRBJ1-1; no definite D call. Germline assignment: CDR1 SGHRS and CDR2 YFSETQ. This CDR3 spans 14 amino acids. The V and J ends lost 4 bases and 5 bases respectively, with 15 bases between them. CDR3 sequence reads: CASSREVGRTEAFF. The CDR3 nucleotides are TGCGCCAGCAGCCGTGAGGTAGGGCGGACTGAAGCTTTCTTT.

The chain employs TRBV10-3 and TRBJ2-5, with 8 positions matching TRBD2. The CDR3 loop spans 14 amino acids. Germline CDR1 ENHRY, CDR2 SYGVKD. V lost 5 bases to trimming and J lost 0 bases; unmatched junction nucleotides: 2. The CDR3 reads CAISSGGDQETQYF. DNA for the CDR3: TGTGCCATCAGTTCCGGGGGGGACCAAGAGACCCAGTACTTC.

J is TRBJ2-2 and V is TRBV2; the D is unclear. Germline CDR1 and CDR2: SNHLY and FYNNEI. The V end was cut by 4 bases, the J end by 0 bases, with 6 bases between. The CDR3 totals 14 residues. The CDR3 nucleotides read TGTGCCAGCAGTGCCCGGTCGAACACCGGGGAGCTGTTTTTT. This encodes CASSARSNTGELFF.

This clonotype came up many times. The genes are TRBV20-1 and TRBJ2-4, with D possibly being TRBD1 or TRBD2 (5 bases each). The V and J ends lost 5 bases and 2 bases respectively, with 13 bases between them. This CDR3 is 14 amino acids long. Germline V lookup: CDR1 DFQATT, CDR2 SNEGSKA (reference sequence). The DNA of the CDR3 is TGCAGTGCTCACCCGGGGACGTCCAAAAACATTCAGTACTTC. It encodes CSAHPGTSKNIQYF.